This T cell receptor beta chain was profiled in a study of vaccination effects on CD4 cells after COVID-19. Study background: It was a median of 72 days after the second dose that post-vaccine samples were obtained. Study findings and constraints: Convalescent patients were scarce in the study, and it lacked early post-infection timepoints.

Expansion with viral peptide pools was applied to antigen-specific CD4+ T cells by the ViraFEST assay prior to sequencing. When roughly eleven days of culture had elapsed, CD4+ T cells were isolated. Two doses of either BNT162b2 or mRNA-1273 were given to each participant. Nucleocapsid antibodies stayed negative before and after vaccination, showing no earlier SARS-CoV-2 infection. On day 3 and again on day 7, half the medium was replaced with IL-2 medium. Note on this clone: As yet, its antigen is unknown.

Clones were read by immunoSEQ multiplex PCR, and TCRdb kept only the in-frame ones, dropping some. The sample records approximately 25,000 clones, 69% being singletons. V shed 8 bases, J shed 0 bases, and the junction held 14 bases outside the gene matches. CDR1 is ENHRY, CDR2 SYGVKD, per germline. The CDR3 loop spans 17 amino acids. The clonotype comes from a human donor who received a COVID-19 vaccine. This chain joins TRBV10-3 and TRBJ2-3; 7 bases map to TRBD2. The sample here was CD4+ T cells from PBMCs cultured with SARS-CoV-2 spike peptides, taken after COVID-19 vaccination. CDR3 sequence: CAIGTASSGASTDTQYF. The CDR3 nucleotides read TGTGCCATCGGTACGGCTTCCAGCGGGGCTAGCACAGATACGCAGTATTTT.